Below, 13 T cell receptor beta chains from the same sample are listed, as sequenced in a study of T cells in Graves' hyperthyroidism and ophthalmopathy. RNA transcripts provided the source from which TCR beta CDR3 regions were amplified. First-round RT-PCR with HTBI primers amplified the TCR CDR3 region. MiXCR was run by TCRdb on the multiplex PCR reads, yielding one entry per CDR3 protein. The sample consists of over 250,000 distinct CDR3 sequences, about 20% of them appearing once. Sequenced material: blood. The receptors derive from a man under 40 with Graves' ophthalmopathy.

V and J are TRBV6-2 or TRBV6-3 and TRBJ2-7, with D possibly TRBD2 on 6 matching bases. Germline V gives CDR1 MNHEY, CDR2 SVGEGT. The CDR3 consists of 17 residues. Between the trimmed V and J ends, which lost 5 bases and 0 bases, there was a span of 20 bases. The CDR3 DNA follows: TGTGCCAGCAGTCGCCACGGGGGTCGGGGGAGCTCCTACGAGCAGTACTTC. Protein: CASSRHGGRGSSYEQYF.

This clonotype was seen a handful of times. V gene TRBV6-1 combines with J gene TRBJ2-1, with 16 nucleotides matching TRBD2. This CDR3 contains 16 residues. V lost 5 bases, J lost 9 bases, and 7 bases stayed unmatched. CDR1 and CDR2 from the germline V gene are MNHNS and SASEGT. CDR3 DNA: TGTGCCAGCAGTCGGGGACTAGCGGGAGGGCCGGGTGAGCAGTTCTTC. This encodes CASSRGLAGGPGEQFF.

The sample holds many counts of this clonotype. The rearrangement uses TRBV5-1 and TRBJ1-4; D unclear. With 2 bases removed from V and 1 base from J, the gap between germline ends came to 9 bases. CDR1 and CDR2 from the germline V gene are SGHRS and YFSETQ. The CDR3 runs to 15 residues. The CDR3 is CASSLSGGTNEKLFF. The CDR3, as DNA: TGCGCCAGCAGCTTAAGTGGTGGAACTAATGAAAAACTGTTTTTT.

This clonotype came up a few times. This rearrangement joins TRBV5-8 to TRBJ1-2; 8 bases are shared with TRBD1. CDR3 size: 15 residues. The V and J ends lost 4 bases and 3 bases, in that order; junction bases with no gene match: 8. From germline, CDR1 is SGHTS and CDR2 YDEGEE. CDR3 protein: CASSLPGQGYYGYTF. The DNA for the CDR3 is TGTGCCAGCAGCCTTCCCGGACAGGGATACTATGGCTACACCTTC. Together with reference TRBV5-8 and TRBJ1-2, the CDR3 gives the full variable domain: EAGVTQSPTHLIKTRGQQATLRCSPISGHTSVYWYQQALGLGLQFLLWYDEGEERNRGNFPPRFSGRQFPNYSSELNVNALELEDSALYLCASSLPGQGYYGYTFGSGTRLTVV.

This clonotype occurred many times. The chain joins TRBV2 to TRBJ1-5; D ambiguous. The CDR3 has 12 amino acids. V was cut by 7 bases and J by 2 bases, with 6 bases left in between. Germline assignment: CDR1 SNHLY and CDR2 FYNNEI. The CDR3 DNA sequence: TGTGCCAGCACCCGGGGCAATCAGCCCCAGCATTTT. Protein: CASTRGNQPQHF.

This clonotype was recorded a few times. CDR3: CSARGDSSYNEQFF. CDR3 nucleotide sequence: TGCAGTGCTAGAGGAGACAGCTCCTACAATGAGCAGTTCTTC. The V call is TRBV20-1, the J call TRBJ2-1; perhaps TRBD1 as D (5 bases). The CDR3 spans 14 residues. Germline V gene lookup returns CDR1 DFQATT and CDR2 SNEGSKA (reference sequence). V lost 1 base and J 0 bases, leaving 7 bases between the germline ends.

This clonotype was detected many times. V and J are TRBV28 and TRBJ2-1; 11 bases are a match to TRBD2. The CDR3 contains 16 residues. V shed 1 base and J 7 bases; nucleotides not matched to a gene: 6. Germline loops: CDR1 MDHEN, CDR2 SYDVKM. DNA for the CDR3: TGTGCCAGCAGTTTATTAGCGGGAGGGCCCCGTAATGAGCAGTTCTTC. This sequence encodes CASSLLAGGPRNEQFF.

This clonotype occurred a few times. The rearrangement links TRBV9 to TRBJ2-6; D call uncertain. CDR1 SGDLS and CDR2 YYNGEE come from the germline V gene. V shed 4 bases and J shed 0 bases, with 20 bases lying between them. This CDR3 is 19 amino acids long. As DNA, the CDR3 is TGTGCCAGCAGCTTAGAGACGGCGGTTCTATACTCTGGGGCCAACGTCCTGACTTTC. This sequence encodes CASSLETAVLYSGANVLTF.

This clonotype was recorded a few times. V is TRBV30 and J is TRBJ1-3; D call uncertain. The V end lost 1 base, the J end lost 4 bases, and 5 bases lay between the germline ends. CDR1 GTSNPN and CDR2 SVGIG come from the germline V gene (reference sequence). This CDR3 contains 12 residues. CDR3 in DNA: TGTGCCTGGAGTGGGTTGGGAAACACCATATATTTT. It yields the protein CAWSGLGNTIYF.

In this sample, this clonotype turned up many times. This sequence joins TRBV20-1 and TRBJ2-2, with TRBD2 identical over 9 bases. The CDR3 runs 15 residues. The ends lost 3 bases at V and 7 bases at J; junction bases unmatched: 9. CDR1 DFQATT and CDR2 SNEGSKA come from the germline V gene (reference sequence). CDR3 in amino acids: CSASLAGSMSGELFF. The CDR3, as DNA: TGCAGTGCTAGCCTAGCGGGAAGTATGAGCGGGGAGCTGTTTTTT.

There are a few counts of this clonotype. The rearrangement uses TRBV28 and TRBJ2-1; tentatively, D is TRBD2 (5 bases). The CDR3 runs to 17 residues. Germline V lookup: CDR1 MDHEN, CDR2 SYDVKM. V was cut by 5 bases and J by 0 bases, with 17 bases left in between. The CDR3, as DNA: TGTGCCAGCAGTCTCTACAAGCGGAGCAGCTCCTACAATGAGCAGTTCTTC. Its translation: CASSLYKRSSSYNEQFF.

The rearrangement joins TRBV7-6 to TRBJ2-5; D might be TRBD1 (6 bases). Germline values: CDR1 SGHVS, CDR2 FNYEAQ. V was shortened by 3 bases and J by 6 bases, with 11 bases between the two germline ends. This CDR3 is built from 13 residues. The CDR3 sequence is CASSLGTLKTQYF. The CDR3 DNA follows: TGTGCCAGCAGCTTGGGGACATTAAAGACCCAGTACTTC.

This clonotype was detected ten times or more. The chain joins TRBV7-2 to TRBJ2-1; TRBD2 matches at 10 bases. With 5 bases clipped from V and 6 bases from J, the junction kept 7 bases outside the gene matches. The CDR3 has 15 amino acids. Germline V gives CDR1 SGHTA, CDR2 FQGNSA. This CDR3 reads CASSRTSGIFNEQFF. CDR3 nucleotides: TGTGCCAGCAGCCGGACTAGCGGTATATTCAATGAGCAGTTCTTC.